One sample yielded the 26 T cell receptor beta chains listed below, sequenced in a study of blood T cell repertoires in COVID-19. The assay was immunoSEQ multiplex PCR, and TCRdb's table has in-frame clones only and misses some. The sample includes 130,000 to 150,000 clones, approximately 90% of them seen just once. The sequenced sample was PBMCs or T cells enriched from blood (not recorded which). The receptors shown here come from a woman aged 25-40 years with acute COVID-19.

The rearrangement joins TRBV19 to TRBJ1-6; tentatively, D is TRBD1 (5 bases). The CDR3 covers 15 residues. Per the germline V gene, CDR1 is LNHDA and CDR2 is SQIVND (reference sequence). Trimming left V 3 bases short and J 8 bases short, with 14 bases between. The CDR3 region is CASSIWQGGDSPLHF. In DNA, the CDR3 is TGTGCCAGTAGTATTTGGCAGGGAGGAGATTCACCCCTCCACTTT.

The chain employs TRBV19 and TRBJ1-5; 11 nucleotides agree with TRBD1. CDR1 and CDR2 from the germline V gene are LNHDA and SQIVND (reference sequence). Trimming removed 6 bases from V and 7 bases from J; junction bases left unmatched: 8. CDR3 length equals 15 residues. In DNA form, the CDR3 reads TGTGCCAGTAGGACCGGGACAGGGGGAGGCCAGCCCCAGCATTTT. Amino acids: CASRTGTGGGQPQHF.

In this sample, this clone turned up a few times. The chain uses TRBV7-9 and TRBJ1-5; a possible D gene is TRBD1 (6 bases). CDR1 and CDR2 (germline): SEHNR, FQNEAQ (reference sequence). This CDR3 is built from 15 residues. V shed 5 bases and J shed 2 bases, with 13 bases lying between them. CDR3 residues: CASSPQGIGNQPQHF. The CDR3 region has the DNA TGTGCCAGCAGCCCGCAGGGGATCGGCAATCAGCCCCAGCATTTT.

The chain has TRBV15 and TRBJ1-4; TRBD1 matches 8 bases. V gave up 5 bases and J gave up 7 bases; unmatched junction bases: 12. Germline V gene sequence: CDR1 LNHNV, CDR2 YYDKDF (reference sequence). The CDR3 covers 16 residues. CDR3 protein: CATSGRTGTGTEKLFF. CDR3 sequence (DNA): TGTGCCACCAGCGGCAGAACCGGGACAGGCACTGAAAAACTGTTTTTT.

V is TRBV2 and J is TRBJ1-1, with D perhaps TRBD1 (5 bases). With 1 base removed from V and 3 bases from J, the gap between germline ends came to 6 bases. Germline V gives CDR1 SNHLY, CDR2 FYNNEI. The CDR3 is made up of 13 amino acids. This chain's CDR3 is CASSEGQYTEAFF. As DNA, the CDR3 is TGTGCCAGCAGTGAAGGACAGTACACTGAAGCTTTCTTT.

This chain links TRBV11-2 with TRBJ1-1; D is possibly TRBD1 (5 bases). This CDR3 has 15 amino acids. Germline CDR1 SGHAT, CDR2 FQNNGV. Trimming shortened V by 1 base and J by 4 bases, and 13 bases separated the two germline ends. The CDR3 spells CASSLGSGSGTEAFF. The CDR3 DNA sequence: TGTGCCAGCAGCTTAGGCTCAGGGTCGGGCACTGAAGCTTTCTTT.

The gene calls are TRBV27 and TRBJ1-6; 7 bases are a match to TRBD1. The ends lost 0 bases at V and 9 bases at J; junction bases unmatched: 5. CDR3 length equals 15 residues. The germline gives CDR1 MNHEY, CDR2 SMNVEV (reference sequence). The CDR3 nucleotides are TGTGCCAGCAGTTTATCGAAAGGGGGCAGTTCACCCCTCCACTTT. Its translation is CASSLSKGGSSPLHF.

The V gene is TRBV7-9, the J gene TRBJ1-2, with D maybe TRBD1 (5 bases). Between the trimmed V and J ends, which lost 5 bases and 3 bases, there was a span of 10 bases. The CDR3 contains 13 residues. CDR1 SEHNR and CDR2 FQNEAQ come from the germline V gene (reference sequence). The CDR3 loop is CASSQGSDYGYTF. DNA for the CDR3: TGTGCCAGCAGCCAGGGATCCGACTATGGCTACACCTTC.

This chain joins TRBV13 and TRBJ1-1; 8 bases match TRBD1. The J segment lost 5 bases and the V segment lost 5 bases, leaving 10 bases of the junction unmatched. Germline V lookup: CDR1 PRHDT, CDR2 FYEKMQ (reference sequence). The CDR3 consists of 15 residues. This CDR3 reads CASSPGGQGGTEAFF. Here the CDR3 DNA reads TGTGCCAGCAGCCCCGGAGGACAGGGAGGGACTGAAGCTTTCTTT.

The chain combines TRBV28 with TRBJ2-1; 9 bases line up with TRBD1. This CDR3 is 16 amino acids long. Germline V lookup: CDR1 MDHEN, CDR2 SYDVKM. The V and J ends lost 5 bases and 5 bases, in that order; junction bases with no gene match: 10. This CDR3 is CASSRLDRGFHNEQFF. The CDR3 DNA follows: TGTGCCAGCAGTCGACTGGACAGGGGTTTTCACAATGAGCAGTTCTTC. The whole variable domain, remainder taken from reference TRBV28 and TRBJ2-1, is DVKVTQSSRYLVKRTGEKVFLECVQDMDHENMFWYRQDPGLGLRLIYFSYDVKMKEKGDIPEGYSVSREKKERFSLILESASTNQTSMYLCASSRLDRGFHNEQFFGPGTRLTVL.

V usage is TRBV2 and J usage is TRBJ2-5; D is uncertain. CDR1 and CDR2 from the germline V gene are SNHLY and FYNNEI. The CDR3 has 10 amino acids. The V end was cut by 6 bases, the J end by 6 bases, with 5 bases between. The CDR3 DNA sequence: TGTGCCAGCAGGGAGAAGACCCAGTACTTC. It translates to CASREKTQYF.

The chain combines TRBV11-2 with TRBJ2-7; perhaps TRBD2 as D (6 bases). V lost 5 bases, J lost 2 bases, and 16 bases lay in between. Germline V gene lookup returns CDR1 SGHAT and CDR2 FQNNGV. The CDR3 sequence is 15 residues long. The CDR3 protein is CASSGPGTGAYEQYF. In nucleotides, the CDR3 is TGTGCCAGCAGCGGACCCGGGACGGGGGCCTACGAGCAGTACTTC.

The CDR3 region is CASSRTGDEQFF. The DNA for the CDR3 is TGTGCCAGCAGTCGGACAGGGGATGAGCAGTTCTTC. J is TRBJ2-1 and V is TRBV6-6; the match to TRBD1 covers 9 bases. Germline trimming cut 5 bases from V and 8 bases from J; bases unmatched to any gene: 1. The CDR3 loop spans 12 amino acids. CDR1 and CDR2 from the germline V gene are MNHNY and SVGAGI (reference sequence).

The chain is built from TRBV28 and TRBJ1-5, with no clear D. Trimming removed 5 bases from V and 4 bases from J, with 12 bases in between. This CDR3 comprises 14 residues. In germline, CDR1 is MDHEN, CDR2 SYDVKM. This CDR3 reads CASSMGRENQPQHF. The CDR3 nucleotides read TGTGCCAGCAGTATGGGGAGGGAAAATCAGCCCCAGCATTTT.

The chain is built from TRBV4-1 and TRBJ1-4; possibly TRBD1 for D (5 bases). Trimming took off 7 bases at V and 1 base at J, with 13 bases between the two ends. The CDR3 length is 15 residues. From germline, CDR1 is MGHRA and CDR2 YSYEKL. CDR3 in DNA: TGCGCCAGCATGAACAGGCGAGGAACTAATGAAAAACTGTTTTTT. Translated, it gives CASMNRRGTNEKLFF.

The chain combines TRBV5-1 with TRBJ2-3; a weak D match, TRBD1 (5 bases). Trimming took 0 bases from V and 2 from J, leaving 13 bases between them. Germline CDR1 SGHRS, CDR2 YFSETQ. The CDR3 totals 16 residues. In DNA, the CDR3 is TGCGCCAGCAGCTTGGATGGCAGGGTGTACACAGATACGCAGTATTTT. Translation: CASSLDGRVYTDTQYF.

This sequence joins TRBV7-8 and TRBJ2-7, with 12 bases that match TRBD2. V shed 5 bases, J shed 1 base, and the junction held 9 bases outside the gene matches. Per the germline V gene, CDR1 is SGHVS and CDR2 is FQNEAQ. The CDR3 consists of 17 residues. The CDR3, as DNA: TGTGCCAGCAGCGAAATAGGGACTAGCGGGTTATCCTACGAGCAGTACTTC. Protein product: CASSEIGTSGLSYEQYF.

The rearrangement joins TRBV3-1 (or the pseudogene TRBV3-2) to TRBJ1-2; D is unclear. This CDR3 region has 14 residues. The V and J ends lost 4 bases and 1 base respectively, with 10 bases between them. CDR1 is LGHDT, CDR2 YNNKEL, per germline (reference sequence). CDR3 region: CASSRSQSNYGYTF. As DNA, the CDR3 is TGTGCCAGCAGCCGTAGCCAGAGTAACTATGGCTACACCTTC.

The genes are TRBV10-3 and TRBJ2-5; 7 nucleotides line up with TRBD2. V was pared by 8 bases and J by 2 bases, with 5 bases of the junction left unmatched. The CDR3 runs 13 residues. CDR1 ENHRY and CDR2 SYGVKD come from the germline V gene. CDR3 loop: CAISASGQETQYF. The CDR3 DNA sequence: TGTGCCATCTCCGCTAGCGGACAAGAGACCCAGTACTTC.

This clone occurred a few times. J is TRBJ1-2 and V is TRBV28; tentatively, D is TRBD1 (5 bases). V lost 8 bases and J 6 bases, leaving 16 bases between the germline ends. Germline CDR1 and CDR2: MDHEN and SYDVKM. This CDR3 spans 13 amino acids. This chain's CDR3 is CASAVQGNHGYTF. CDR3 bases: TGTGCCAGCGCTGTTCAGGGAAATCATGGCTACACCTTC.

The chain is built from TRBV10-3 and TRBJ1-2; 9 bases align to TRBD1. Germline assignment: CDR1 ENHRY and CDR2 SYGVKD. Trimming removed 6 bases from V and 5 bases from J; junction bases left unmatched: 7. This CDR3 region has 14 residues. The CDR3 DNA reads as TGTGCCATCAGATTCGGACAGGGGACGTATGGCTACACCTTC. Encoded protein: CAIRFGQGTYGYTF.

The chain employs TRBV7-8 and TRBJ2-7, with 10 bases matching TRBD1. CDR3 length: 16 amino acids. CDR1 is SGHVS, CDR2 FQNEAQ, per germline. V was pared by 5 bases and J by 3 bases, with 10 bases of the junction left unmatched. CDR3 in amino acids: CASSGVTGGNFYEQYF. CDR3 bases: TGTGCCAGCAGCGGGGTGACAGGGGGCAATTTCTACGAGCAGTACTTC. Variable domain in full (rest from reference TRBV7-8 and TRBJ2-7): GAGVSQSPRYKVAKRGQDVALRCDPISGHVSLFWYQQALGQGPEFLTYFQNEAQLDKSGLPSDRFFAERPEGSVSTLKIQRTQQEDSAVYLCASSGVTGGNFYEQYFGPGTRLTVT.

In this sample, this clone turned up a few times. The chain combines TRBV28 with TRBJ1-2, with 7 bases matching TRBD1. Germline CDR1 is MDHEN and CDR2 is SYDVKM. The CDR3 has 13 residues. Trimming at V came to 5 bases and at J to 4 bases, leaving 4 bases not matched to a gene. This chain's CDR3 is CASSGTDLYGYTF. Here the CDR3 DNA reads TGTGCCAGCAGTGGGACAGATCTCTATGGCTACACCTTC.

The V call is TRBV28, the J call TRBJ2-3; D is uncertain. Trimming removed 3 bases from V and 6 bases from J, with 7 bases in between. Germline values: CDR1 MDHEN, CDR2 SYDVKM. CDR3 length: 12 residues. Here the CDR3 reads CASSLYYDTQYF. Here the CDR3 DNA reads TGTGCCAGCAGTTTGTATTATGATACGCAGTATTTT.

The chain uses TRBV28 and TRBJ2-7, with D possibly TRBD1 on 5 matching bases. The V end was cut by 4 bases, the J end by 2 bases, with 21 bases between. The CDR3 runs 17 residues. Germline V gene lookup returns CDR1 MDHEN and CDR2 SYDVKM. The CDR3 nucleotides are TGTGCCAGCAGTTCCGGAGTAATCATAGACAGCGCCTACGAGCAGTACTTC. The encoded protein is CASSSGVIIDSAYEQYF.

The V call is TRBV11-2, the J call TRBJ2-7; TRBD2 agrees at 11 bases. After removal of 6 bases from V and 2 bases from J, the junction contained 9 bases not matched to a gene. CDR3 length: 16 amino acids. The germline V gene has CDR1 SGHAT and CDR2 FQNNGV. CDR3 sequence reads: CASSLLGTSGTYEQYF. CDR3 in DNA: TGTGCCAGCAGTCTTCTTGGGACTAGCGGAACCTACGAGCAGTACTTC. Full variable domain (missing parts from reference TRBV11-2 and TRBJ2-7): EAGVAQSPRYKIIEKRQSVAFWCNPISGHATLYWYQQILGQGPKLLIQFQNNGVVDDSQLPKDRFSAERLKGVDSTLKIQPAKLEDSAVYLCASSLLGTSGTYEQYFGPGTRLTVT.